These 32 T cell receptor beta chains came from one sample sequenced in a study of T cell responses to AZD1222 COVID-19 vaccine (dated by TCRdb to the early 2020s). The time point label on this specimen signifies: baseline before first vaccination. Library preparation employed the immunoSEQ multiplex PCR assay. Not all clones reach the TCRdb copy of this immuneACCESS table, which keeps in-frame sequences only. Checked studies attribute under half of the gap to unresolved V genes and leave the rest unexplained. For this sample there are roughly 100,000 clones; almost 90% appear just once. Of the sample, approximately 4.7% is held by the ten largest clones. This sample comprised peripheral blood, obtained on day 0 of AZD1222 vaccination. The receptors originated from an adult in good health.

This chain links TRBV11-1 with TRBJ2-5; tentative D call: TRBD1 (5 bases). V gave up 7 bases and J gave up 5 bases, with 14 bases separating them. This CDR3 is built from 13 residues. Per germline, CDR1 SGHAT and CDR2 FQDESV (reference sequence). CDR3 nucleotide sequence: TGTGCCAGCAAAGACAGTCCTGCGGAGACCCAGTACTTC. The encoded protein is CASKDSPAETQYF.

The V and J genes are TRBV4-2 and TRBJ2-2, with D unresolved. Germline V gene lookup returns CDR1 LGHNA and CDR2 YNFKEQ. Trimming pared 1 base from V and 0 bases from J, leaving 12 bases between. The CDR3 consists of 17 residues. In DNA, the CDR3 is TGTGCCAGCAGCCAAGGGTACAGCACTCCGAACACCGGGGAGCTGTTTTTT. As protein: CASSQGYSTPNTGELFF.

The chain links TRBV12-3 or TRBV12-4 to TRBJ1-3; D remains unclear. V was shortened by 4 bases and J by 3 bases, with 7 bases between the two germline ends. The CDR3 has 13 amino acids. CDR3 residues: CASSSGGGNTIYF. The CDR3 DNA reads as TGTGCCAGCAGTTCAGGAGGTGGAAACACCATATATTTT.

The chain couples TRBV7-8 to TRBJ2-7; no clear D gene. This CDR3 contains 14 residues. Germline assignment: CDR1 SGHVS and CDR2 FQNEAQ. V gave up 2 bases and J gave up 5 bases, with 13 bases separating them. The CDR3 DNA is TGTGCCAGCAGCTTAAGCTCCTGGGCTAACGAGCAGTACTTC. Amino acid sequence: CASSLSSWANEQYF. The entire variable domain, with the rest obtained from reference TRBV7-8 and TRBJ2-7, is as follows: GAGVSQSPRYKVAKRGQDVALRCDPISGHVSLFWYQQALGQGPEFLTYFQNEAQLDKSGLPSDRFFAERPEGSVSTLKIQRTQQEDSAVYLCASSLSSWANEQYFGPGTRLTVT.

Here the CDR3 reads CASSDRGWTEAFF. The CDR3 DNA reads as TGTGCCAGCAGTGACAGGGGGTGGACTGAAGCTTTCTTT. This sequence joins TRBV12-3 or TRBV12-4 and TRBJ1-1, with 9 bases identical to TRBD1. This CDR3 spans 13 amino acids. The junction had 3 bases not matched to a gene; V was cut back by 5 bases and J by 5 bases.

V gene TRBV5-1 combines with J gene TRBJ1-5; D is possibly TRBD1 (5 bases). Germline V CDR1 and CDR2: SGHRS, YFSETQ. Trimming removed 4 bases from V and 2 bases from J, with 13 bases in between. This CDR3 is built from 15 residues. In nucleotides, the CDR3 is TGCGCCAGCAGCCCGGGACGGTCTGGCAATCAGCCCCAGCATTTT. Translating it yields CASSPGRSGNQPQHF. Filled out from reference TRBV5-1 and TRBJ1-5, the complete variable domain reads KAGVTQTPRYLIKTRGQQVTLSCSPISGHRSVSWYQQTPGQGLQFLFEYFSETQRNKGNFPGRFSGRQFSNSRSEMNVSTLELGDSALYLCASSPGRSGNQPQHFGDGTRLSIL.

For this clone: Different DNA sequences within this sample yield the same CDR3. The chain employs TRBV12-3 or TRBV12-4 and TRBJ1-5; D not resolved. V was shortened by 1 base and J by 5 bases, with 3 bases between the two germline ends. There are 12 residues in the CDR3. CDR3 DNA sequence: TGTGCCAGCAGTTTAGGGGATCAGCCCCAGCATTTT. It translates to CASSLGDQPQHF.

The J gene is TRBJ1-2, the V gene TRBV28; D is uncertain. The CDR3 covers 11 residues. Trimming left V 11 bases short and J 7 bases short, with 14 bases between. Germline CDR1 is MDHEN and CDR2 is SYDVKM. Written as DNA, the CDR3 is TGTGCCGGATTGTCTACGGGTGGCTACACCTTC. Its protein product is CAGLSTGGYTF.

The V call is TRBV12-3 or TRBV12-4, the J call TRBJ2-3; D gene uncertain. V dropped 7 bases and J dropped 6 bases, with 11 bases sitting between them. This CDR3 has 12 amino acids. The CDR3: CASNIGRDTQYF. The DNA for the CDR3 is TGTGCCAGCAATATCGGACGGGATACGCAGTATTTT.

The genes are TRBV9 and TRBJ1-4; D is ambiguous. The CDR3 is 14 amino acids. The germline V gene has CDR1 SGDLS and CDR2 YYNGEE. The V gene lost 4 bases and the J gene lost 8 bases, with 15 bases spanning the gap. CDR3 in amino acids: CASSPPGGREKLFF. CDR3 DNA sequence: TGTGCCAGCAGCCCCCCGGGTGGGAGAGAAAAACTGTTTTTT.

The rearrangement joins TRBV12-3 or TRBV12-4 to TRBJ1-1, with no clear D. CDR3 size: 13 residues. Trimming shortened V by 1 base and J by 5 bases, and 8 bases separated the two germline ends. CDR3 sequence (DNA): TGTGCCAGCAGTTTAGAGGGCTTGACTGAAGCTTTCTTT. Amino acids: CASSLEGLTEAFF.

The chain uses TRBV6-5 and TRBJ1-2; D remains ambiguous. CDR3 size: 15 residues. V was clipped by 6 bases and J by 3 bases, with 17 bases between them. Germline V gene sequence: CDR1 MNHEY, CDR2 SVGAGI. CDR3 protein: CASSPDTVRHYGYTF. The CDR3 DNA follows: TGTGCCAGCAGCCCCGATACAGTCCGCCACTATGGCTACACCTTC.

This sequence joins TRBV2 and TRBJ2-2; D call uncertain. Germline CDR1 and CDR2: SNHLY and FYNNEI. This CDR3 comprises 14 residues. Between the trimmed V and J ends, which lost 6 bases and 4 bases, there was a span of 12 bases. The CDR3 region is CASSATVGTGELFF. CDR3 coding DNA: TGTGCCAGCAGCGCCACGGTCGGCACCGGGGAGCTGTTTTTT.

V gene TRBV5-1 combines with J gene TRBJ1-2; D possibly corresponds to TRBD1 (5 bases). From germline, CDR1 is SGHRS and CDR2 YFSETQ. This CDR3 comprises 14 residues. V was pared by 5 bases and J by 0 bases, with 11 bases between. CDR3 loop: CASRSGGSNYGYTF. CDR3 bases: TGCGCCAGCAGATCCGGGGGGTCTAACTATGGCTACACCTTC.

The rearrangement links TRBV9 to TRBJ1-2; 7 nucleotides align to TRBD1. Germline trimming cut 2 bases from V and 3 bases from J; bases unmatched to any gene: 4. Germline V gene sequence: CDR1 SGDLS, CDR2 YYNGEE. CDR3 length: 14 amino acids. CDR3 in amino acids: CASSVDREHYGYTF. The CDR3, as DNA: TGTGCCAGCAGCGTTGACAGGGAGCACTATGGCTACACCTTC.

The CDR3 nucleotides read TGTGCCAGCTCACCGGCGAACGGGAGATCCTACAATGAGCAGTTCTTC. Translation: CASSPANGRSYNEQFF. The chain carries TRBV18 and TRBJ2-1; tentatively, D is TRBD2 (6 bases). The V and J ends lost 3 bases and 1 base respectively, with 13 bases between them. This CDR3 spans 16 amino acids. CDR1 and CDR2 from the germline V gene are KGHSH and LQKENI.

With respect to this clone: The junction shows a germline mismatch at one end, possibly a read error. The rearrangement links TRBV7-7 to TRBJ1-3; TRBD1 is a possible D gene (5 bases). The CDR3 extends over 15 amino acids. Germline V gene sequence: CDR1 SSHAT, CDR2 FNYEAQ (reference sequence). The DNA for the CDR3 is TGTGCTAGCAGCTCAGGGATCGGCTCTGGAAACACCATATATTTT. Residues: CASSSGIGSGNTIYF. Supplemented by reference TRBV7-7 and TRBJ1-3, the full variable domain reads GAGVSQSPRYKVTKRGQDVTLRCDPISSHATLYWYQQALGQGPEFLTYFNYEAQPDKSGLPSDRFSAERPEGSISTLTIQRTEQRDSAMYRCASSSGIGSGNTIYFGEGSWLTVV.

The rearrangement joins TRBV5-4 to TRBJ1-3; TRBD1 is a possible D gene (5 bases). Per the germline V gene, CDR1 is SGHNT and CDR2 is YYREEE (reference sequence). The CDR3 is made up of 15 amino acids. V was cut by 4 bases and J by 3 bases, with 14 bases left in between. In DNA, the CDR3 is TGTGCCAGCAGCGTGGATAGGGACGGTGGAAACACCATATATTTT. Encoded protein: CASSVDRDGGNTIYF.

This chain joins TRBV29-1 and TRBJ2-7, with a possible D match to TRBD1 (6 bases). Germline-derived CDR1 and CDR2 are SQVTM and ANQGSEA. CDR3 length: 14 amino acids. The V gene lost 6 bases and the J gene lost 2 bases, with 17 bases spanning the gap. The CDR3 bases are TGCAGCGTGGTTCCCAGGGGTCACACCTACGAGCAGTACTTC. This gives the protein CSVVPRGHTYEQYF.

V and J are TRBV5-4 and TRBJ2-1; 8 nucleotides match TRBD2. Germline values: CDR1 SGHNT, CDR2 YYREEE (reference sequence). The CDR3 runs 14 residues. The V segment lost 6 bases and the J segment 7 bases; nucleotides outside the gene matches: 9. This CDR3 reads CASTPGLVSNEQFF. The CDR3 DNA follows: TGTGCCAGCACCCCGGGACTAGTCTCTAATGAGCAGTTCTTC. The complete variable domain, with remaining parts taken from reference TRBV5-4 and TRBJ2-1, reads ETGVTQSPTHLIKTRGQQVTLRCSSQSGHNTVSWYQQALGQGPQFIFQYYREEENGRGNFPPRFSGLQFPNYSSELNVNALELDDSALYLCASTPGLVSNEQFFGPGTRLTVL.

The chain carries TRBV5-1 and TRBJ1-5, with D possibly matching TRBD1 (6 bases). With 4 bases removed from V and 5 bases from J, the gap between germline ends came to 19 bases. This CDR3 comprises 16 residues. Germline V CDR1 and CDR2: SGHRS, YFSETQ. CDR3 DNA: TGCGCCAGCAGCCCCCTCGGGGGCAGGGGAGATCAGCCCCAGCATTTT. Encoded protein: CASSPLGGRGDQPQHF.

The chain is built from TRBV3-1 (or the pseudogene TRBV3-2) and TRBJ1-2, with D possibly TRBD1 on 6 matching bases. The V end lost 1 base, the J end lost 2 bases, and 11 bases lay between the germline ends. The CDR3 is made up of 15 amino acids. Germline CDR1 is LGHDT and CDR2 is YNNKEL (reference sequence). The CDR3 protein is CASSQVGGANYGYTF. CDR3 nucleotides: TGTGCCAGCAGCCAAGTGGGGGGCGCGAACTATGGCTACACCTTC.

The V gene is TRBV4-2, the J gene TRBJ2-1; TRBD2 agrees at 10 bases. The germline gives CDR1 LGHNA, CDR2 YNFKEQ. This CDR3 contains 17 residues. The ends lost 0 bases at V and 7 bases at J; junction bases unmatched: 9. The CDR3 loop reads CASSQDSLAGVVNEQFF. The DNA for the CDR3 is TGTGCCAGCAGCCAAGATTCCCTAGCGGGAGTGGTGAATGAGCAGTTCTTC.

The chain employs TRBV27 and TRBJ1-1; the D is unclear. Trimming took 4 bases from V and 2 from J, leaving 11 bases between them. The germline CDR1 and CDR2 sequences are MNHEY and SMNVEV (reference sequence). The CDR3 is 14 amino acids. CDR3 loop: CASSSDFSNTEAFF. As DNA, the CDR3 is TGTGCCAGCAGTTCGGACTTTTCAAACACTGAAGCTTTCTTT.

This chain joins TRBV5-4 and TRBJ2-5, with D unclear. The CDR3 is made up of 14 amino acids. V was cut by 4 bases and J by 0 bases, with 10 bases left in between. From germline, CDR1 is SGHNT and CDR2 YYREEE (reference sequence). The CDR3 DNA is TGTGCCAGCAGCCCCGACTCGAACCAAGAGACCCAGTACTTC. Encoded protein: CASSPDSNQETQYF.

The V call is TRBV6-5, the J call TRBJ1-5; TRBD1 is a possible D gene (5 bases). V was shortened by 6 bases and J by 0 bases, with 12 bases between the two germline ends. CDR1 MNHEY and CDR2 SVGAGI come from the germline V gene. The CDR3 has 15 residues. The CDR3 spells CASRPTGYSNQPQHF. The DNA of the CDR3 is TGTGCCAGCAGACCTACAGGTTATAGCAATCAGCCCCAGCATTTT.

V and J are TRBV7-2 and TRBJ1-6; TRBD1 agrees at 8 bases. The CDR3 has 15 residues. CDR1 is SGHTA and CDR2 is FQGNSA in the germline V gene. V was clipped by 5 bases and J by 7 bases; unmatched bases: 7. The CDR3 here is CASSPGQGPNSPLHF. The CDR3 DNA reads TGTGCCAGCAGCCCCGGACAGGGTCCGAATTCACCCCTCCACTTT. The variable domain in full, with the rest retrieved from reference TRBV7-2 and TRBJ1-6, is GAGVSQSPSNKVTEKGKDVELRCDPISGHTALYWYRQSLGQGLEFLIYFQGNSAPDKSGLPSDRFSAERTGGSVSTLTIQRTQQEDSAVYLCASSPGQGPNSPLHFGNGTRLTVT.

This clone was seen a single time. This chain connects TRBV7-6 to TRBJ2-3; 7 bases are a match to TRBD1. Germline loops: CDR1 SGHVS, CDR2 FNYEAQ. V shed 5 bases, J shed 2 bases, and the junction held 4 bases outside the gene matches. CDR3 size: 14 residues. CDR3 bases: TGTGCCAGCAGCCGGGGACAGCTCACAGATACGCAGTATTTT. It is translated as CASSRGQLTDTQYF.

The rearrangement uses TRBV14 and TRBJ1-1; possible D gene TRBD1, 6 bases. This CDR3 has 15 amino acids. V lost 4 bases and J 0 bases, leaving 12 bases between the germline ends. CDR1 and CDR2 (germline): SGHDN, FVKESK. Here the CDR3 DNA reads TGTGCCAGCAGCCTCGGGGGCCACATGAACACTGAAGCTTTCTTT. This translates into CASSLGGHMNTEAFF.

This chain links TRBV7-7 with TRBJ2-1; TRBD2 agrees at 11 bases. J lost 0 bases, V lost 0 bases, and 16 bases had no gene match. The V gene's germline CDR1 is SSHAT and CDR2 FNYEAQ (reference sequence). CDR3 size: 22 residues. The CDR3 nucleotides read TGTGCCAGCAGCTTAGCGCGGGTAGCGGGAGGGCCAGGGTCCAACTCCTACAATGAGCAGTTCTTC. Residues: CASSLARVAGGPGSNSYNEQFF.

This clone was recorded once. The J gene is TRBJ2-7, the V gene TRBV7-8, with D possibly being TRBD1 or TRBD2 (5 bases each). V was cut by 3 bases and J by 2 bases, with 11 bases left in between. The CDR3 has 14 residues. Germline CDR1 reads SGHVS; CDR2 reads FQNEAQ. CDR3 DNA sequence: TGTGCCAGCAGCTTCTTCGGGGCTACCTACGAGCAGTACTTC. Translation: CASSFFGATYEQYF. Full variable domain (rest looked up from reference TRBV7-8 and TRBJ2-7): GAGVSQSPRYKVAKRGQDVALRCDPISGHVSLFWYQQALGQGPEFLTYFQNEAQLDKSGLPSDRFFAERPEGSVSTLKIQRTQQEDSAVYLCASSFFGATYEQYFGPGTRLTVT.

The chain employs TRBV27 and TRBJ1-6; D possibly corresponds to TRBD1 (6 bases). V was clipped by 6 bases and J by 1 base, with 13 bases between them. The CDR3 runs 16 residues. Germline CDR1 is MNHEY and CDR2 is SMNVEV (reference sequence). The CDR3 sequence: CASSQQGQSYNSPLHF. DNA for the CDR3: TGTGCCAGCAGCCAACAGGGTCAATCCTATAATTCACCCCTCCACTTT.